These T cell receptor beta chains were read from a single sample in a study of blood T cells in healthy people across ages. One entry per CDR3 protein, called by TCRdb with MiXCR from the 5' RACE reads. The sample holds around 800,000 distinct CDR3 sequences, around 24% seen once. The same data also contributed to another study, on T cells of mothers and their children.

The sequenced sample was blood. Every receptor here comes from a boy aged 10-17 years in good health. The CDR3 runs from the conserved cysteine through the conserved F or W. D genes are given only for firm matches. Where a row states a size, it is once, few, many or the class of an expanded clone; other rows omit it.

clone size	V gene	J gene	D gene	CDR3 protein	CDR3 DNA
NA	TRBV24-1	TRBJ2-3	TRBD2	CATSDPGTSGGATDTQYF	TGTGCCACCAGTGACCCCGGGACCAGCGGGGGGGCCACAGATACGCAGTATTTT
NA	TRBV4-1	TRBJ2-7	NA	CASSQGPPDSILYEQYF	TGCGCCAGCAGCCAAGGCCCCCCCGACAGTATCCTCTACGAGCAGTACTTC
NA	TRBV6-5	TRBJ2-1	NA	CASARSQVPYNEQFF	TGTGCCAGCGCTAGGTCACAGGTTCCCTACAATGAGCAGTTCTTC
NA	TRBV7-3	TRBJ2-3	TRBD2	CASSQGLAGRADTQYF	TGTGCCAGCAGCCAAGGGCTAGCGGGTAGGGCAGATACGCAGTATTTT
NA	TRBV7-9	TRBJ2-7	NA	CASSFVGGLGAFYEQYF	TGTGCCAGCAGCTTTGTCGGCGGGCTTGGGGCTTTTTACGAGCAGTACTTC
few	TRBV9	TRBJ2-4	NA	CASSVGGGGIQYF	TGTGCCAGCAGCGTAGGAGGCGGAGGCATTCAGTACTTC
few	TRBV6-1	TRBJ2-1	TRBD2	CASPIGGAKGEQFF	TGTGCCAGCCCAATCGGGGGGGCCAAGGGTGAGCAGTTCTTC
NA	TRBV25-1	TRBJ1-2	TRBD1	CASSESGQIYGYTF	TGTGCCAGCAGTGAATCGGGACAGATCTATGGCTACACCTTC
NA	TRBV3-1	TRBJ2-7	TRBD1	CASSRGQGFYEQYF	TGTGCCAGCAGCCGGGGACAGGGGTTCTACGAGCAGTACTTC
NA	TRBV5-1	TRBJ2-3	TRBD2	CASSLGRGGQDTQYF	TGCGCCAGCAGCTTGGGGCGGGGGGGCCAAGATACGCAGTATTTT